The 12 T cell receptor beta chains presented below share a single source sample, sequenced in a study of T cells in Graves' hyperthyroidism and ophthalmopathy (dated by TCRdb to the late 2010s). Libraries came from multiplex PCR. The reads were generated on an Illumina HiSeq 2000. The TCR beta CDR3 regions were amplified from RNA transcripts. A first-round RT-PCR of the TCR CDR3 used the HTBI primer set with the Qiagen OneStep RT-PCR kit. Starting from the raw public reads, TCRdb applied fastp trimming at Q25, assembled clones with MiXCR and retained in-frame beta chains. Entries are consolidated by CDR3 protein sequence, retaining the most common genes and DNA. For this sample the table gives about 560,000 distinct CDR3 sequences, of which about 43% were detected only once. Roughly 8.2% of the sample is taken by the ten largest. Sample: peripheral blood or thyroid tissue (not recorded which). These receptors originate from a young woman with Graves' hyperthyroidism. Donor details come from another sample of the same person, matched by shared clones.

This clonotype was detected a few times. The chain couples TRBV2 to TRBJ1-4; TRBD1 is a possible D gene (5 bases). This CDR3 contains 15 residues. The V gene lost 3 bases and the J gene lost 7 bases, with 15 bases spanning the gap. Germline-derived CDR1 and CDR2 are SNHLY and FYNNEI. The CDR3 is CASSEIGPGGEKLFF. The CDR3 DNA reads as TGTGCCAGCAGTGAGATTGGACCCGGGGGTGAAAAACTGTTTTTT.

V gene TRBV29-1 combines with J gene TRBJ2-5, with a possible D match to TRBD2 (6 bases). Trimming took 3 bases from V and 7 from J, leaving 21 bases between them. Germline values: CDR1 SQVTM, CDR2 ANQGSEA. The CDR3 is 15 residues long. The CDR3 DNA is TGCAGCGTTGAGGTTGGCGAGGGGAGGCTTAGGACCCAGTACTTC. Its translation: CSVEVGEGRLRTQYF. The entire variable domain, with the rest obtained from reference TRBV29-1 and TRBJ2-5, is as follows: SAVISQKPSRDICQRGTSLTIQCQVDSQVTMMFWYRQQPGQSLTLIATANQGSEATYESGFVIDKFPISRPNLTFSTLTVSNMSPEDSSIYLCSVEVGEGRLRTQYFGPGTRLLVL.

The CDR3 loop reads CASSSQREASGTQYF. The DNA of the CDR3 is TGTGCCAGCAGCTCGCAGCGGGAGGCCTCCGGGACCCAGTACTTC. This chain joins TRBV7-3 and TRBJ2-5; 9 bases are shared with TRBD2. The CDR3 consists of 15 residues. With V trimmed by 4 bases and J by 7 bases, 10 bases remained unmatched. Germline V gene data show CDR1 as SGHTA and CDR2 as FQGTGA.

J is TRBJ1-4 and V is TRBV15; tentative D call: TRBD1 (5 bases). Germline-derived CDR1 and CDR2 are LNHNV and YYDKDF (reference sequence). Trimming cost V 0 bases and J 5 bases, with 13 bases left between them. CDR3 length equals 16 residues. CDR3 DNA sequence: TGTGCCACCAGCAGAGATCTGAGGGGAGAAAATGAAAAACTGTTTTTT. Amino acids: CATSRDLRGENEKLFF.

This clonotype turned up a few times. Relative to the germline gene, one junction end is altered; a read error may explain this. V and J are TRBV11-2 and TRBJ2-7; 7 positions match TRBD1. Germline lookup yields CDR1 SGHAT and CDR2 FQNNGV. This CDR3 has 15 residues. CDR3 residues: CASRSLQGSSYEQYF. DNA for the CDR3: TGCGCCAGCAGATCCTTACAGGGGAGCTCCTACGAGCAGTACTTC.

About this clonotype itself: This may come from a read error, since a much larger clone is one base off. In this CDR3 the conserved last residue, phenylalanine or tryptophan, is missing, so a read error is likely. This sequence joins TRBV7-9 and TRBJ1-1; D gene unclear. Germline assignment: CDR1 SEHNR and CDR2 FQNEAQ (reference sequence). This CDR3 comprises 13 residues. Deletions cut 2 bases from V and 2 bases from J, with 6 bases between. The CDR3 bases are TGTGCCAGCAGCTTATGGGGTAACACTGAAGCTTTCCTT. As protein: CASSLWGNTEAFL.

The sample holds a few counts of this clonotype. The rearrangement joins TRBV5-1 to TRBJ1-5; 8 positions match TRBD1. Trimming cost V 3 bases and J 6 bases; bases outside gene matches: 5. Germline CDR1 and CDR2: SGHRS and YFSETQ. This CDR3 comprises 14 residues. CDR3 residues: CASSWTGLGQPQHF. Here the CDR3 DNA reads TGCGCCAGCAGCTGGACAGGGCTGGGTCAGCCCCAGCATTTT.

The V gene is TRBV10-3, the J gene TRBJ1-6; D unresolved. Germline CDR1 is ENHRY and CDR2 is SYGVKD. The CDR3 totals 13 residues. With 3 bases removed from V and 7 bases from J, the gap between germline ends came to 7 bases. The CDR3 DNA sequence: TGTGCCATCAGTGAATCAGCGAATTCACCCCTCCACTTT. It encodes CAISESANSPLHF.

This clonotype was found many times. V gene TRBV7-9 combines with J gene TRBJ1-4, with D maybe TRBD1 (6 bases). With 3 bases removed from V and 7 bases from J, the gap between germline ends came to 18 bases. The CDR3 length is 16 residues. The germline gives CDR1 SEHNR, CDR2 FQNEAQ (reference sequence). CDR3 loop: CASSFGRGASGEKLFF. The CDR3 coding sequence is TGTGCCAGCAGCTTCGGCCGGGGGGCTTCAGGTGAAAAACTGTTTTTT.

J is TRBJ2-7 and V is TRBV29-1; 9 positions match TRBD2. The trim removed 6 bases at V and 9 bases at J, leaving 15 bases unmatched. Germline CDR1 reads SQVTM; CDR2 reads ANQGSEA. The CDR3 has 14 amino acids. CDR3 nucleotide sequence: TGCAGCGTAGCCCGCAGTCTAGCGGGACACGGGCAGTACTTC. Translation gives CSVARSLAGHGQYF.

This clonotype was observed many times. The J gene is TRBJ2-5, the V gene TRBV10-3; D gene uncertain. Germline V gene lookup returns CDR1 ENHRY and CDR2 SYGVKD. The CDR3 sequence is 16 residues long. V lost 3 bases, J lost 4 bases, and 18 bases lay in between. This chain's CDR3 is CAISDLEVVRGETQYF. CDR3 nucleotides: TGTGCCATCAGTGACCTCGAGGTGGTCCGAGGAGAGACCCAGTACTTC.

This clonotype came up once. The chain combines TRBV30 with TRBJ2-2, with a tentative D call TRBD2 (5 bases). The CDR3 has 14 residues. Looked up from germline, CDR1 is GTSNPN and CDR2 is SVGIG (reference sequence). V was cut by 0 bases and J by 5 bases, with 10 bases left in between. The CDR3 here is CAWSVRRGTGELFF. DNA for the CDR3: TGTGCCTGGAGTGTACGACGGGGTACCGGGGAGCTGTTTTTT.